The 19 T cell receptor beta chains reported below all come from one sample, sequenced in a study of blood T cells in healthy people across ages. Next came a second PCR, run for about 6 to 12 cycles, which used a sample-barcoded 5' primer along with a J-beta primer mix. TCRdb fed the 5' RACE reads into MiXCR, producing one record per CDR3 protein. The data show roughly 1.4 million distinct CDR3 sequences, 59% seen once. The sample comprised blood. These receptors originate from a man in his late teens or twenties in good health.

V and J are TRBV11-2 and TRBJ2-3; TRBD2 matches 12 bases. Germline CDR1 is SGHAT and CDR2 is FQNNGV. The CDR3 totals 15 residues. With 7 bases clipped from V and 3 bases from J, the junction kept 5 bases outside the gene matches. Here the CDR3 reads CASTGLAGITDTQYF. In DNA, the CDR3 is TGTGCCAGCACCGGACTAGCGGGGATTACAGATACGCAGTATTTT.

This clonotype was counted once. J is TRBJ2-7 and V is TRBV30; D tentatively fits TRBD1 or TRBD2 (5 bases each). Germline loops: CDR1 GTSNPN, CDR2 SVGIG (reference sequence). The CDR3 has 15 residues. Trimming took 3 bases from V and 3 from J, leaving 18 bases between them. CDR3 nucleotides: TGTGCCTGGAGCCTTGGGGACCTACGAGACTACGAGCAGTACTTC. Encoded protein: CAWSLGDLRDYEQYF.

There are a few counts of this clonotype. V and J are TRBV6-5 and TRBJ2-1; D perhaps matches TRBD2 (6 bases). This CDR3 comprises 13 residues. Looked up from germline, CDR1 is MNHEY and CDR2 is SVGAGI. Between the trimmed V and J ends, which lost 3 bases and 10 bases, there was a span of 13 bases. CDR3 sequence (DNA): TGTGCCAGCAGTTATAAGCGGGCGGGCGAGCAGTTCTTC. Encoded protein: CASSYKRAGEQFF.

This chain links TRBV5-1 with TRBJ2-7; 9 positions agree with TRBD1. The CDR3 covers 16 residues. CDR1 and CDR2 (germline): SGHRS, YFSETQ. The ends lost 0 bases at V and 2 bases at J; junction bases unmatched: 6. The CDR3 loop reads CASSLARDRVTYEQYF. The CDR3 nucleotides read TGCGCCAGCAGCTTGGCCCGGGACAGGGTGACCTACGAGCAGTACTTC.

This clonotype was picked up a small number of times. Here the CDR3 DNA reads TGTGCCAGCAGCGTAGGGACTAGCGCCTACAATGAGCAGTTCTTC. Amino acids: CASSVGTSAYNEQFF. The chain carries TRBV9 and TRBJ2-1; TRBD2 matches at 9 bases. J gave up 2 bases and V 0 bases, and 0 bases lay outside the gene matches. This CDR3 has 15 residues. Germline assignment: CDR1 SGDLS and CDR2 YYNGEE.

There are a few counts of this clonotype. The chain carries TRBV20-1 and TRBJ2-3; 10 positions agree with TRBD2. This CDR3 is 13 amino acids long. Trimming took 6 bases from V and 5 from J; bases not matched to a gene: 5. The germline CDR1 and CDR2 sequences are DFQATT and SNEGSKA (reference sequence). The CDR3 sequence is CSALAGDGDTQYF. The CDR3 DNA follows: TGCAGTGCCCTAGCGGGAGATGGAGATACGCAGTATTTT.

The V and J genes are TRBV7-9 and TRBJ2-6; D not certain. V gave up 4 bases and J gave up 2 bases, with 12 bases separating them. Germline V CDR1 and CDR2: SEHNR, FQNEAQ (reference sequence). This CDR3 contains 16 residues. The DNA of the CDR3 is TGTGCCAGCAGCTCATACTTAGGACCTGGGGCCAACGTCCTGACTTTC. Protein product: CASSSYLGPGANVLTF.

This clonotype appeared a single time. V and J are TRBV20-1 and TRBJ2-1; TRBD2 might be the D (6 bases). V shed 3 bases and J shed 4 bases, with 13 bases lying between them. Per germline, CDR1 DFQATT and CDR2 SNEGSKA (reference sequence). This CDR3 spans 14 amino acids. CDR3 nucleotides: TGCAGTGCTAGCGGCGGGGCGGAATACAATGAGCAGTTCTTC. Its protein product is CSASGGAEYNEQFF.

This chain uses TRBV21-1 with TRBJ2-1; the table names TRBD2, a call not compared with the DNA. TRBV21-1 is termed a pseudogene. This CDR3 has 19 residues. CDR3 DNA sequence: TGTGCCAGCAGCCCCCCCGAGAGTATCCGGAGGGATGGAATGGGGGAGCAGTTCTTC. This encodes CASSPPESIRRDGMGEQFF.

The rearrangement joins TRBV4-3 to TRBJ2-7, with TRBD1 matching 9 bases. Germline V gene lookup returns CDR1 LGHNA and CDR2 YSLEER. The CDR3 runs to 15 residues. V dropped 0 bases and J dropped 0; count of bases not matched to a gene: 0. DNA of the CDR3: TGCGCCAGCAGCCAAGAGGGACAGGGCTCCTACGAGCAGTACTTC. This gives the protein CASSQEGQGSYEQYF.

The V and J genes are TRBV7-9 and TRBJ1-1, with 8 nucleotides matching TRBD1. Germline values: CDR1 SEHNR, CDR2 FQNEAQ (reference sequence). The V segment lost 6 bases and the J segment 9 bases; nucleotides outside the gene matches: 6. The CDR3 is 12 amino acids. The CDR3 protein is CASRSPRGQAFF. The CDR3, as DNA: TGTGCCAGCAGGTCGCCCAGGGGGCAAGCTTTCTTT.

The J gene is TRBJ2-5, the V gene TRBV2, with a tentative D call TRBD2 (5 bases). The CDR3 is made up of 15 amino acids. The V end was cut by 2 bases, the J end by 2 bases, with 12 bases between. Germline CDR1 SNHLY, CDR2 FYNNEI. Here the CDR3 DNA reads TGTGCCAGCAGTGAACTCGGGAACCTTCAAGAGACCCAGTACTTC. Protein product: CASSELGNLQETQYF.

There are a few counts of this clonotype. This chain joins TRBV13 and TRBJ2-7; D assignment may be TRBD1 or TRBD2 (7 bases each). Deletions cut 5 bases from V and 0 bases from J, with 11 bases between. Germline V gene sequence: CDR1 PRHDT, CDR2 FYEKMQ (reference sequence). The CDR3 covers 14 residues. CDR3 nucleotides: TGTGCCAGCAGCGGGGGGGACAGCTCCTACGAGCAGTACTTC. Translation: CASSGGDSSYEQYF.

This rearrangement joins TRBV12-3 or TRBV12-4 to TRBJ2-7; D may correspond to TRBD1 or TRBD2 (5 bases each). The CDR3 consists of 17 residues. Trimming pared 4 bases from V and 4 bases from J, leaving 23 bases between. The DNA of the CDR3 is TGTGCCAGCAGTTGGGGAGTGGGGCAGGCTCGTAGGTACGAGCAGTACTTC. It yields the protein CASSWGVGQARRYEQYF.

The chain links TRBV4-1 to TRBJ1-5; D not resolved. CDR3 size: 16 residues. In germline, CDR1 is MGHRA, CDR2 YSYEKL. Trimming left V 0 bases short and J 0 bases short, with 9 bases between. The CDR3 spells CASSQDLRYSNQPQHF. CDR3 in DNA: TGCGCCAGCAGCCAAGATTTAAGGTATAGCAATCAGCCCCAGCATTTT.

The genes are TRBV6-5 and TRBJ1-3; no firm D call. The ends were cut back, 11 bases at V and 4 bases at J, with 15 bases in the middle. From germline, CDR1 is MNHEY and CDR2 SVGAGI. The length of the CDR3 is 13 residues. Here the CDR3 DNA reads TGTGCCTGCCGCCGGGGATCGGGAAACACCATATATTTT. Translation gives CACRRGSGNTIYF.

This clonotype was observed at least ten times. The J gene is TRBJ1-5, the V gene TRBV28; D unclear. The CDR3 consists of 13 residues. Germline V gives CDR1 MDHEN, CDR2 SYDVKM. V was clipped by 2 bases and J by 1 base, with 3 bases between them. The CDR3 DNA reads as TGTGCCAGCAGTTTACGCAGCAATCAGCCCCAGCATTTT. This gives the protein CASSLRSNQPQHF.

The chain carries TRBV6-2 or TRBV6-3 and TRBJ1-1; no definite D call. Germline CDR1 is MNHEY and CDR2 is SVGEGT. The length of the CDR3 is 15 residues. With 7 bases removed from V and 1 base from J, the gap between germline ends came to 16 bases. This CDR3 reads CASNGINEKNTEAFF. The CDR3 DNA reads TGTGCCAGCAATGGTATTAATGAGAAGAACACTGAAGCTTTCTTT.

The chain is built from TRBV28 and TRBJ2-5, with 7 bases aligning to TRBD1. Near its end, the DNA agrees better with TRBJ2-7, so the J call may be wrong. Germline CDR1 is MDHEN and CDR2 is SYDVKM. This CDR3 contains 15 residues. CDR3 DNA sequence: TGTGCCAGCAGTTCGCCGGGACAGTTAACCTACGAGCAGTACTTC. Translating gives CASSSPGQLTYEQYF.